This T cell receptor (beta chain) emerged from a study of neurological immune-mediated disorders. As for the cDNA, it was generated by 5'RACE with 10-nucleotide random UMIs. Via MiXCR, TCRdb re-called the 5' RACE reads, giving one row per CDR3 protein. Among around 97,000 distinct CDR3 sequences, about a tenth were seen once, and the ten largest hold about 3.1%. Many counts were recorded for this clonotype. The junction departs from germline at one end; a sequencing error may be responsible. Germline CDR1 reads SQVTM; CDR2 reads ANQGSEA. This CDR3 region has 12 residues. This sample's time point: longitudinal time-point 3.

Sequenced material: PBMCs. This chain uses TRBV29-1 with TRBJ1-1; 11 nucleotides align to TRBD1. The clonotype comes from a female donor with HTLV-1-associated myelopathy (HAM/TSP). The CDR3 spells CSVLGQGAEAFF. CDR3 DNA: TGCAGCGTTCTAGGACAGGGGGCTGAGGCTTTCTTT.